This is a list of T cell receptor beta chains from one sample in a study of beta chain features in type 1 diabetes. Method: immunoSEQ multiplex PCR; TCRdb's copy keeps in-frame clones and lacks some. The table lists 160,000 or so clones, around 9% of them singletons, with 0.7% in the top ten. The sample comprised central memory CD4+ T cells from blood. The receptors shown here come from a woman between 25 and 40 years old with type 1 diabetes. Both conserved end residues are trimmed from each CDR3. Each record gives: CDR3 protein, J gene, clone size, CDR3 length, V gene. Clone size is not always given. Where it is, it says once, few, many or a class for expanded clones.

ASSPPGQGSSGNTIY	TRBJ1-3	few	15	TRBV18
AISESTGGMGNEQF	TRBJ2-1	.	14	TRBV10-3
ASSLSARFILYEQY	TRBJ2-7	few	14	TRBV27
AIKREKTYNEQF	TRBJ2-1	few	12	TRBV10-3
AIRGGVGDMNTEAF	TRBJ1-1	.	14	TRBV10-3
ASSVSPGLDTGELF	TRBJ2-2	few	14	TRBV9
ASSPLDGLSYEQY	TRBJ2-7	.	13	TRBV18
ASSKGTAGAGYT	TRBJ1-2	.	12	TRBV11-3
ASSLQGTDTQY	TRBJ2-3	few	11	TRBV7-9
ASSLTGGAIEAF	TRBJ1-1	.	12	TRBV11-2
ASRPRGDYGYT	TRBJ1-2	few	11	TRBV6-5
SVRLAGVETQY	TRBJ2-5	few	11	TRBV29-1
ASRMTALNEKLF	TRBJ1-4	many	12	TRBV28
ASSSGTSGSQETQY	TRBJ2-5	few	14	TRBV5-1
ASRPSGSNTGELF	TRBJ2-2	few	13	TRBV5-1
ASSSSGSADTQY	TRBJ2-3	few	12	TRBV5-4
ASSFGTGRGYT	TRBJ1-2	.	11	TRBV28
ASSPTGRSSGNTIY	TRBJ1-3	.	14	TRBV18
ASSPPRGHTYEQY	TRBJ2-7	few	13	TRBV28
ASSSTSGSYNEQF	TRBJ2-1	few	13	TRBV7-2
ASSAGTEYNEQF	TRBJ2-1	.	12	TRBV5-4
ASSLSREETQY	TRBJ2-5	few	11	TRBV7-2
ATSRGTGREEKLF	TRBJ1-4	few	13	TRBV15